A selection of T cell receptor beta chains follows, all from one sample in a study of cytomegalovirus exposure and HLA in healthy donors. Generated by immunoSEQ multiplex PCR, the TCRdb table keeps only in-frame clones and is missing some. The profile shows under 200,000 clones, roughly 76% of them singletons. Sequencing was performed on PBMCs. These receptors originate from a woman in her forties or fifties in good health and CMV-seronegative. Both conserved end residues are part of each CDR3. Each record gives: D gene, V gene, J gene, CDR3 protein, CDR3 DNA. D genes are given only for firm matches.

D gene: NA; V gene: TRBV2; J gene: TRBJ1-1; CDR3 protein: CASSEALFTGKGFAEAFF; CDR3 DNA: TGTGCCAGCAGTGAAGCCTTGTTTACAGGGAAGGGGTTCGCTGAAGCTTTCTTT
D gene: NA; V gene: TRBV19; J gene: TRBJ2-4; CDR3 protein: CASSIADGVAKNIQYF; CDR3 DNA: TGTGCCAGTAGTATAGCAGACGGAGTAGCCAAAAACATTCAGTACTTC
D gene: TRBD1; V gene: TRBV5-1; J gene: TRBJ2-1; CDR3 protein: CASSFDRGGDEQFF; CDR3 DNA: TGCGCCAGCAGCTTCGACAGGGGAGGAGATGAGCAGTTCTTC
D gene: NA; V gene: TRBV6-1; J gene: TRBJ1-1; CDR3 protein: CASSEARARAFF; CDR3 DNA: TGTGCCAGCAGTGAAGCGAGGGCCCGGGCTTTCTTT
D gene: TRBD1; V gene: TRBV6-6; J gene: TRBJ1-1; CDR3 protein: CASSRGGMGTEAFF; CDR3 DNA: TGTGCCAGCAGTAGAGGGGGCATGGGCACTGAAGCTTTCTTT
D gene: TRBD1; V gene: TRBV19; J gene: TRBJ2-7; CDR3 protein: CASSPRTGVLYEQYF; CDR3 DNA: TGTGCCAGTAGTCCGCGGACAGGGGTTCTCTACGAGCAGTACTTC
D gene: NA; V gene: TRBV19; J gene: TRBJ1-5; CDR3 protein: CASSPTVSNQPQHF; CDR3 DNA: TGTGCCAGTAGTCCAACAGTAAGCAATCAGCCCCAGCATTTT
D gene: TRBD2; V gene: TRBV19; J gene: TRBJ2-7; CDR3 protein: CASASGRGYEQYF; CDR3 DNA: TGTGCCAGCGCTAGCGGGAGGGGGTACGAGCAGTACTTC
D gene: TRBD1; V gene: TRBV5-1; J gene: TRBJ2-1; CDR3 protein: CASSNTGGAYNEQFF; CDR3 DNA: TGCGCCAGCAGCAATACAGGGGGCGCATACAATGAGCAGTTCTTC
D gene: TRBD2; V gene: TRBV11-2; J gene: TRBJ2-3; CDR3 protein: CASSLGVSGYTDTQYF; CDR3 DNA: TGTGCCAGCAGCTTAGGGGTTAGCGGGTACACAGATACGCAGTATTTT
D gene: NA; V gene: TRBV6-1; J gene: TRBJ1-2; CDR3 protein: CASRAGFSYGYTF; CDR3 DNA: TGTGCCAGCAGGGCAGGGTTTTCCTATGGCTACACCTTC
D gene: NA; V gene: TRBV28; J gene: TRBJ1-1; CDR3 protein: CASSPSRGAKEAFF; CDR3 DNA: TGTGCCAGCAGTCCCTCCCGAGGTGCGAAGGAAGCTTTCTTT
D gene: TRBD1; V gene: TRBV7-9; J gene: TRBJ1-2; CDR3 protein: CASSHGTGENGYTF; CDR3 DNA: TGTGCCAGCAGTCACGGGACAGGGGAAAATGGCTACACCTTC
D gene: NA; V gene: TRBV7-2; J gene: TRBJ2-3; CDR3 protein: CASSPQDYARQYF; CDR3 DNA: TGTGCCAGCAGCCCGCAAGACTATGCCCGGCAGTATTTT
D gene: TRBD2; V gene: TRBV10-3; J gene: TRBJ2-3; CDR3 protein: CAISEGQRGTDTQYF; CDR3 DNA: TGTGCCATCAGTGAGGGACAGCGGGGGACAGATACGCAGTATTTT
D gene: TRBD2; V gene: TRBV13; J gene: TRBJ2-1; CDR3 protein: CASSSSGTYNEQFF; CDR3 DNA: TGTGCCAGCAGCTCTAGCGGTACCTACAATGAGCAGTTCTTC